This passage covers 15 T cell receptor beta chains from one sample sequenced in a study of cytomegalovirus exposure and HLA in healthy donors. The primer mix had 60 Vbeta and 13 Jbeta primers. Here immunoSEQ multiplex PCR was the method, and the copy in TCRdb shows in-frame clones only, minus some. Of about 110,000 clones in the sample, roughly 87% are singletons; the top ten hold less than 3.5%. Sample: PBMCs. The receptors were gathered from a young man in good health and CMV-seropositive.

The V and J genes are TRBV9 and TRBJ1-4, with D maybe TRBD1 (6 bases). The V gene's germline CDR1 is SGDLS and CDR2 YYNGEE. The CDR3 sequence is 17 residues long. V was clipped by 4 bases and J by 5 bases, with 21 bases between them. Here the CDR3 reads CASSPGDAGGYNEKLFF. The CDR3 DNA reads TGTGCCAGCAGCCCAGGGGACGCCGGCGGGTACAATGAAAAACTGTTTTTT.

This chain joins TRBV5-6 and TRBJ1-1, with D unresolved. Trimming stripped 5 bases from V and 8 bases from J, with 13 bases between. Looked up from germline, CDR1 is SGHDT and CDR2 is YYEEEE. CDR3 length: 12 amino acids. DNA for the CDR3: TGTGCCAGCAGAGCCGCGGGTAACGAAGCTTTCTTT. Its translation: CASRAAGNEAFF.

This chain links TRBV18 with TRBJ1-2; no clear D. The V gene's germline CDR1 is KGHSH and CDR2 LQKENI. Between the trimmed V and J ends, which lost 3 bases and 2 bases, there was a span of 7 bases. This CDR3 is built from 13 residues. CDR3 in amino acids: CASSPSQNYGYTF. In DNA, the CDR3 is TGTGCCAGCTCACCCTCACAGAACTATGGCTACACCTTC.

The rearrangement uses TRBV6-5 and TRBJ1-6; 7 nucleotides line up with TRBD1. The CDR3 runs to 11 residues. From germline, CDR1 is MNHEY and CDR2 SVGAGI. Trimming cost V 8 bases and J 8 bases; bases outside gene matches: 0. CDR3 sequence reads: CASGQDSPLHF. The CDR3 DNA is TGTGCCAGCGGACAGGATTCACCCCTCCACTTT.

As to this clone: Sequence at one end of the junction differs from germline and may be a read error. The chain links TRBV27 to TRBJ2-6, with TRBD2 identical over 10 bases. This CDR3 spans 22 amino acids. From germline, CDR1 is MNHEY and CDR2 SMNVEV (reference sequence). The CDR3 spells CASSLSRGTVSGGTSGANGLTF. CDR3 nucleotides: TGTGCCAGCAGTTTGTCAAGGGGTACGGTTAGCGGGGGGACCTCTGGGGCCAACGGCCTGACTTTC.

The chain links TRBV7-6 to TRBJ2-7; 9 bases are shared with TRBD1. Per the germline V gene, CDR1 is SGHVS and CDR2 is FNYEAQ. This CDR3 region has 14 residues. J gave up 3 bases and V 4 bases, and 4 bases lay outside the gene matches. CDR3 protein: CASSSGQGRYEQYF. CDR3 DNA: TGTGCCAGCAGCTCAGGACAGGGGCGCTACGAGCAGTACTTC.

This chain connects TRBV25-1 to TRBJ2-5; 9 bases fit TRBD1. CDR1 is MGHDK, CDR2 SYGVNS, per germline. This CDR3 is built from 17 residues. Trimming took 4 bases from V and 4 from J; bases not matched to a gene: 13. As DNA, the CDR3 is TGTGCCAGCAGTGGCCTCACCGGGACAGGGTGGGGAGAGACCCAGTACTTC. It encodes CASSGLTGTGWGETQYF. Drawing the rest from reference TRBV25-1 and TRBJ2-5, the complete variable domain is EADIYQTPRYLVIGTGKKITLECSQTMGHDKMYWYQQDPGMELHLIHYSYGVNSTEKGDLSSESTVSRIRTEHFPLTLESARPSHTSQYLCASSGLTGTGWGETQYFGPGTRLLVL.

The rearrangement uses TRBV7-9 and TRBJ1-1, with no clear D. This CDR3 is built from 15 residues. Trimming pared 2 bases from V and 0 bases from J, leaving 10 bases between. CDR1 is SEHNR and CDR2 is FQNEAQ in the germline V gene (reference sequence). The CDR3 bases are TGTGCCAGCAGCTTAAGAGGGAGATTGAACACTGAAGCTTTCTTT. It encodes CASSLRGRLNTEAFF. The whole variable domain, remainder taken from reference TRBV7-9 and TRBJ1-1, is DTGVSQNPRHKITKRGQNVTFRCDPISEHNRLYWYRQTLGQGPEFLTYFQNEAQLEKSRLLSDRFSAERPKGSFSTLEIQRTEQGDSAMYLCASSLRGRLNTEAFFGQGTRLTVV.

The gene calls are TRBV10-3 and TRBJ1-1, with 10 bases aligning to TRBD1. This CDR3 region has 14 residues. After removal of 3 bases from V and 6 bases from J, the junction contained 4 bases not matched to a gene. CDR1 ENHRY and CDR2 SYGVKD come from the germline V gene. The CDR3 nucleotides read TGTGCCATCAGTGAACGACAGGGGGCCGCTGAAGCTTTCTTT. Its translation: CAISERQGAAEAFF.

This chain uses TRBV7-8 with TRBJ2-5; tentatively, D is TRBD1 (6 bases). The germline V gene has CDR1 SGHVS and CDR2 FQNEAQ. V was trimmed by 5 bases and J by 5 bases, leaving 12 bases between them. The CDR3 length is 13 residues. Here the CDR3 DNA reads TGTGCCAGCAGCACCCACAGGGAGGAGACCCAGTACTTC. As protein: CASSTHREETQYF. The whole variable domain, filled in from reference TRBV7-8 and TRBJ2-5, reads GAGVSQSPRYKVAKRGQDVALRCDPISGHVSLFWYQQALGQGPEFLTYFQNEAQLDKSGLPSDRFFAERPEGSVSTLKIQRTQQEDSAVYLCASSTHREETQYFGPGTRLLVL.

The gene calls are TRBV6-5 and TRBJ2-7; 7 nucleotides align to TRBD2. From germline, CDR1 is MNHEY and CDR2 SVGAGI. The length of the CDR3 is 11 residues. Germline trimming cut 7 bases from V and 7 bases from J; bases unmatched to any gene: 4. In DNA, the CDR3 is TGTGCCAGCACCTTGCGGGGGGAGCAGTACTTC. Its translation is CASTLRGEQYF.

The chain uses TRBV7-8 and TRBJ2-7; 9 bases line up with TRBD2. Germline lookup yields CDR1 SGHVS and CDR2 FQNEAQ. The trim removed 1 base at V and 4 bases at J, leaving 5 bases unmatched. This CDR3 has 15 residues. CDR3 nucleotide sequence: TGTGCCAGCAGCTTAGGAGGTAGCGGGGGTTACGAGCAGTACTTC. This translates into CASSLGGSGGYEQYF.

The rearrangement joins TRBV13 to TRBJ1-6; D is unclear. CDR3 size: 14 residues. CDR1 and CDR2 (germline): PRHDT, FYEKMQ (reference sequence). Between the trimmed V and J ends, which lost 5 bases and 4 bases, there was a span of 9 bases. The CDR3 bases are TGTGCCAGCAGCCTCCGAGGGTATAATTCACCCCTCCACTTT. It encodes CASSLRGYNSPLHF. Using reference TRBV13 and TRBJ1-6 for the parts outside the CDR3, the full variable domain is AAGVIQSPRHLIKEKRETATLKCYPIPRHDTVYWYQQGPGQDPQFLISFYEKMQSDKGSIPDRFSAQQFSDYHSELNMSSLELGDSALYFCASSLRGYNSPLHFGNGTRLTVT.

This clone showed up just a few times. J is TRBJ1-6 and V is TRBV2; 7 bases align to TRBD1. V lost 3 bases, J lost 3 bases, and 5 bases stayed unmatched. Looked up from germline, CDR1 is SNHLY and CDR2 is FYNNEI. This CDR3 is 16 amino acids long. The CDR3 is CASSEGNRGYNSPLHF. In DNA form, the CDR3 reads TGTGCCAGCAGTGAGGGGAACAGGGGCTATAATTCACCCCTCCACTTT.

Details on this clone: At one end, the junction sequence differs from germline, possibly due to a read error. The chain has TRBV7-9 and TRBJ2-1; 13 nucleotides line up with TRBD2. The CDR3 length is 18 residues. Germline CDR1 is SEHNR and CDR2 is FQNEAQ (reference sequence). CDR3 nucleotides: TGTTCCAGCAGCCGAGGGACTAGCGGGGTATTGACCTACAATGAGCAGTTCTTC. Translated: CSSSRGTSGVLTYNEQFF. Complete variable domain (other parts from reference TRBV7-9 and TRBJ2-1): DTGVSQNPRHKITKRGQNVTFRCDPISEHNRLYWYRQTLGQGPEFLTYFQNEAQLEKSRLLSDRFSAERPKGSFSTLEIQRTEQGDSAMYLCSSSRGTSGVLTYNEQFFGPGTRLTVL.